This T cell receptor beta chain is from a study of T cells in Graves' hyperthyroidism and ophthalmopathy. CDR1 and CDR2 from the germline V gene are SGHKS and YYEKEE (reference sequence). The CDR3 sequence is 14 residues long. The V and J ends lost 2 bases and 2 bases respectively, with 10 bases between them. General study points: Most thyroid-expanded clonotypes above 0.001 were also found in blood.

This clonotype was picked up many times. What it recognizes is unknown. Subjects aged 18 to 65 presented with newly diagnosed hyperthyroidism of less than 2 months' duration. Criteria for exclusion of patients were uncontrolled infection, other autoimmune disease, pregnancy or lactation. RNA transcripts provided the source from which TCR beta CDR3 regions were amplified. HTBI primers were employed in a first-round RT-PCR of the TCR CDR3. TCRdb processed the multiplex PCR reads anew with MiXCR; each CDR3 protein has one entry. The data show roughly 710,000 distinct CDR3 sequences, just over 35% seen once.

The sample consisted of blood. The chain carries TRBV5-5 and TRBJ1-1; tentatively, D is TRBD1 (5 bases). The clonotype was recovered from a woman between 40 and 55 years old with Graves' hyperthyroidism. The DNA for the CDR3 is TGTGCCAGCAGCTTTCGGGGGGTTAACACTGAAGCTTTCTTT. Its translation is CASSFRGVNTEAFF.